Included here is one TCR beta chain sequence, with context. Its antigen remains unidentified. CDR3 length: 18 amino acids. Per germline, CDR1 SGHTA and CDR2 FQGNSA. Unmatched junction bases numbered 14, after V lost 1 base and J lost 2 bases. The data were obtained in a study of cytomegalovirus exposure and HLA in healthy donors. Broader study findings: No immune exposure information besides CMV serostatus was available. In a later analysis, DRB1 alleles had the most associated TCRs; HLA-C alleles the fewest. A later analysis linked a missense variant in DCLRE1C to the trimming of TCR beta V and J genes.

PCR employed 60 Vbeta and 13 Jbeta primers. Sequencing was performed with immunoSEQ multiplex PCR; in TCRdb, only in-frame clones are kept and a portion is missing. Here the sample spans around 150,000 clones, 80% being singletons. This receptor was identified in a man aged 40-55 years in good health and CMV-seropositive. The rearrangement links TRBV7-2 to TRBJ2-7; 7 bases are shared with TRBD2. What was sequenced was PBMCs. CDR3 in DNA: TGTGCCAGCAGCTTAGTTCCTATTTTCAAGCGGGAAACCTACGAGCAGTACTTC. Its translation is CASSLVPIFKRETYEQYF. The whole variable domain, filled in from reference TRBV7-2 and TRBJ2-7, reads GAGVSQSPSNKVTEKGKDVELRCDPISGHTALYWYRQSLGQGLEFLIYFQGNSAPDKSGLPSDRFSAERTGGSVSTLTIQRTQQEDSAVYLCASSLVPIFKRETYEQYFGPGTRLTVT.